These T cell receptor beta chains were read from a single sample in a study of cytotoxic CD8 clonotypes in ibrutinib-treated CLL. Here immunoSEQ multiplex PCR was the method, and the copy in TCRdb shows in-frame clones only, minus some. Here the sample spans hundreds of thousands of clones, roughly two thirds being singletons. The input for sequencing was PBMCs, taken after 36 months of ibrutinib treatment. The source of these receptors is a human donor with chronic lymphocytic leukemia. Both conserved end residues are part of each CDR3. Fields, in order: CDR3 protein, V gene, J gene, D gene. A D gene is named only where the DNA matches it firmly.

CASRDNRGNGYTF	TRBV5-1	TRBJ1-2	TRBD1
CASSLGGRLLYEQYF	TRBV27	TRBJ2-7	TRBD2
CASSEQGWTEAFF	TRBV25-1	TRBJ1-1	.
CASSSENYFRGQAFF	TRBV11-2	TRBJ1-1	.
CAISESSGRGSGANVLTF	TRBV10-3	TRBJ2-6	TRBD2
CASSELRPGTDTQYF	TRBV10-1	TRBJ2-3	.
CASSRDGLNTEAFF	TRBV5-1	TRBJ1-1	.
CASSLRFDSGSNEQFF	TRBV7-6	TRBJ2-1	TRBD2
CASSFLFRQPQHF	TRBV28	TRBJ1-5	.
CAIRPDRAGNQPQHF	TRBV10-3	TRBJ1-5	TRBD1
CASSSVSSYNEQFF	TRBV11-2	TRBJ2-1	.
CASSSGQVQETQYF	TRBV7-9	TRBJ2-5	TRBD1
CASSVGSQTYEQYF	TRBV9	TRBJ2-7	.
CASSVGPTGATGELFF	TRBV9	TRBJ2-2	.
CASSSGDSANYGYTF	TRBV5-1	TRBJ1-2	TRBD1
CASSLVAGMDGELFF	TRBV4-3	TRBJ2-2	TRBD2
CASSLSLASGAYEQYF	TRBV11-2	TRBJ2-7	TRBD2
CASSLSGSYNYGYTF	TRBV13	TRBJ1-2	.
CASSLGGATEAFF	TRBV11-3	TRBJ1-1	.
CASRGSSSSSYEQYF	TRBV7-2	TRBJ2-7	.
CASSEHNEKLFF	TRBV10-2	TRBJ1-4	.
CAGMPEEVNTGELFF	TRBV2	TRBJ2-2	.
CATSTRRKLVSTEAFF	TRBV15	TRBJ1-1	.
CASSEAGTGSSEQYF	TRBV10-1	TRBJ2-7	TRBD1
CASSPKNRAFQETQYF	TRBV18	TRBJ2-5	.
CAIALGGGSDTQYF	TRBV10-3	TRBJ2-3	.
CASSLAVDGIGELFF	TRBV7-9	TRBJ2-2	.
CASAPGQIYNEQFF	TRBV14	TRBJ2-1	TRBD1
CASSHPFYEQYF	TRBV11-2	TRBJ2-7	.
CASSPGKGPLNTEAFF	TRBV18	TRBJ1-1	.
CASSGEDYPYEQYF	TRBV7-9	.	.
CASSPVFTGGVNSPLHF	TRBV5-1	TRBJ1-6	.
CASKLKSNQPQHF	TRBV6-4	TRBJ1-5	.
CASSLGQGEPTDTQYF	TRBV7-2	TRBJ2-3	TRBD1